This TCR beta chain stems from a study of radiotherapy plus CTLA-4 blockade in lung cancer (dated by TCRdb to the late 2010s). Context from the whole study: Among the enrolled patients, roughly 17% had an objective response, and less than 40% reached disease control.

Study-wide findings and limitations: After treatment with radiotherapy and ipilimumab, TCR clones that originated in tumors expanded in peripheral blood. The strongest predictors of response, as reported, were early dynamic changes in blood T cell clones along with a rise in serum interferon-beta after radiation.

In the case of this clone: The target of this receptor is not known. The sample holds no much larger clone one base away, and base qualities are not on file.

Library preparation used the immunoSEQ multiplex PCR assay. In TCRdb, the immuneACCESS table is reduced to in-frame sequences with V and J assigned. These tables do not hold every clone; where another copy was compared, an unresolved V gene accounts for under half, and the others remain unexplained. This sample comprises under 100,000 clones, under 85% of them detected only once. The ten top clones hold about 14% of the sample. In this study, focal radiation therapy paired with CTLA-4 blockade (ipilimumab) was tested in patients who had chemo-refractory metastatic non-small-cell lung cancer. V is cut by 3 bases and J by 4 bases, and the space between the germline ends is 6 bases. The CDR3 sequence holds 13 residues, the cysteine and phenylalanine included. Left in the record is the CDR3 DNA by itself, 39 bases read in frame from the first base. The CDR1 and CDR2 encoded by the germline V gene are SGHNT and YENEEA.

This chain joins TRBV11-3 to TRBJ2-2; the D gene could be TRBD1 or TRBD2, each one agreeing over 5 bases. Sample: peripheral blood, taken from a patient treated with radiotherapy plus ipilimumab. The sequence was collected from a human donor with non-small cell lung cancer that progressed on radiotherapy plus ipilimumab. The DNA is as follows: TGTGCCAGCAGCTTGGGGACCACCGGGGAGCTGTTTTTT. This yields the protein CASSLGTTGELFF.